One T cell receptor (beta chain) is described in this entry. Its antigen remains unknown. RNA was extracted from bulk tissue without any cell sorting. Germline V gives CDR1 DFQATT, CDR2 SNEGSKA (reference sequence). This CDR3 is built from 15 residues. Between the trimmed V and J ends, which lost 3 bases and 1 base, there was a span of 15 bases. This sample stems from a study of tumor and adjacent non-tumor tissue in lung cancer. Notes on the study in general: Top 100 clones took a larger repertoire share in normal lung.

A modified ARM-PCR protocol with three rounds of nested PCR amplified TCRbeta. TCRdb independently ran MiXCR on the multiplex PCR reads; one entry per CDR3 protein. Among 120,000 or so distinct CDR3 sequences listed, roughly 67% were seen once. The specimen sequenced was lung tumor tissue. The chain employs TRBV20-1 and TRBJ1-1; D is perhaps TRBD1 (5 bases). This TCR was recovered from a man aged 30 to 39 with non-small cell lung cancer. The CDR3 DNA reads as TGCAGTGCTAGCCCCCAGGACATAACGAACACTGAAGCTTTCTTT. It specifies CSASPQDITNTEAFF.